This T cell receptor (beta chain) comes out of a study of blood T cells in healthy people across ages. Study-wide findings and caveats: Since the PBMCs were unsorted, naive and antigen-experienced cells could not be conclusively compared.

With 5 bases removed from V and 0 bases from J, the gap between germline ends came to 7 bases. The CDR3 has 13 residues. Germline-derived CDR1 and CDR2 are MNHEY and SVGAGI. This clonotype showed up just a few times. No antigen is known for it. It was with a sample-barcoded 5' primer and a J-beta primer mix that a second PCR of about 6 to 12 cycles was run. TCRdb re-called the 5' RACE reads through MiXCR, storing one row per CDR3 protein. This table holds 550,000 to 800,000 distinct CDR3 sequences, about a third found once. Researchers report isolating at least 6.5 million PBMCs per sample. Sequenced material: blood. The TCR originated in a woman aged 80 or older in good health. The V and J genes are TRBV6-5 and TRBJ1-1; D is undetermined. The DNA of the CDR3 is TGTGCCAGCAGTAAGAATTTGAACACTGAAGCTTTCTTT. This translates into CASSKNLNTEAFF.